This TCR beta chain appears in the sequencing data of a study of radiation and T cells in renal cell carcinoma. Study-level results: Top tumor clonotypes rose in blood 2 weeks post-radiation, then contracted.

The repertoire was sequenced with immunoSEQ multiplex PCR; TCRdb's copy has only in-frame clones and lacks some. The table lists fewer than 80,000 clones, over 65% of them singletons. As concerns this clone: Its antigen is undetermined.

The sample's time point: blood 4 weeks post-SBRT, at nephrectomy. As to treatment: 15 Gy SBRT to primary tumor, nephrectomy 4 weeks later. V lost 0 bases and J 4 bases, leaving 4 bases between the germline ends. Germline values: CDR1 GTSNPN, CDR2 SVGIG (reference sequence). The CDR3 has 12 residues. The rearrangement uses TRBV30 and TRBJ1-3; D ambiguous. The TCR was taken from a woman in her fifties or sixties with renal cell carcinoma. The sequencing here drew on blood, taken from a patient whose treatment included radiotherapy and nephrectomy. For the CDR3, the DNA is TGTGCCTGGAGTGTACTGGGAAACACCATATATTTT. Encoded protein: CAWSVLGNTIYF.